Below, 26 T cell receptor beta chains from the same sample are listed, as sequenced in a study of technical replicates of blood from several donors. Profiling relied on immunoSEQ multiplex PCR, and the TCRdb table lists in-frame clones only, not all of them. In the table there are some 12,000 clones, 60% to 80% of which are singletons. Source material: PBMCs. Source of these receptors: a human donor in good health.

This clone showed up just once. Written as DNA, the CDR3 is TGTGCCAGCAGGTATACAGGGGAGAGCACTGAAGCTTTCTTT. It yields the protein CASRYTGESTEAFF. This chain uses TRBV6-5 with TRBJ1-1; 7 bases line up with TRBD1. The CDR3 totals 14 residues. Germline values: CDR1 MNHEY, CDR2 SVGAGI. Trimming cost V 6 bases and J 4 bases; bases outside gene matches: 8.

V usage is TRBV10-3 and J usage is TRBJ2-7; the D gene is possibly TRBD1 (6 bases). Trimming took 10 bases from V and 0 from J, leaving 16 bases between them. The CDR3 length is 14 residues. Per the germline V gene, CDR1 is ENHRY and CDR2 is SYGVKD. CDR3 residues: CATTMDSTSYEQYF. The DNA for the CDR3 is TGTGCCACCACTATGGACAGTACCTCCTACGAGCAGTACTTC.

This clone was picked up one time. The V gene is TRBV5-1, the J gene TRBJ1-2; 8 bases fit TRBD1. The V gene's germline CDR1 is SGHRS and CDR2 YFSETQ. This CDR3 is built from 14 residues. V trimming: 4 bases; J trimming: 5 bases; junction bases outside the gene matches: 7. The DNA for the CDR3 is TGCGCCAGCAGCGCTTCAGGGGGCGCATATGGCTACACCTTC. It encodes CASSASGGAYGYTF.

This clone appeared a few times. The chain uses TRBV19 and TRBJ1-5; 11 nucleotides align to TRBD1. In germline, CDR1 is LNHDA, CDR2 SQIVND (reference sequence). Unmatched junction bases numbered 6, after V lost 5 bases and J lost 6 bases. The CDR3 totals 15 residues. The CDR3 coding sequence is TGTGCCAGTAGTTCGGACAGGGGGCTTGGTCAGCCCCAGCATTTT. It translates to CASSSDRGLGQPQHF.

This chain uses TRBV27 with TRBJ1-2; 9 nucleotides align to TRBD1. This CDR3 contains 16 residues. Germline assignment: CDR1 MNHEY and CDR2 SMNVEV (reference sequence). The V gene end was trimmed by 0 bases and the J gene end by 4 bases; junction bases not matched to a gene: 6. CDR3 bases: TGTGCCAGCAGTTTATCCCAGGGGACAGGGATCTATGGCTACACCTTC. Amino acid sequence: CASSLSQGTGIYGYTF.

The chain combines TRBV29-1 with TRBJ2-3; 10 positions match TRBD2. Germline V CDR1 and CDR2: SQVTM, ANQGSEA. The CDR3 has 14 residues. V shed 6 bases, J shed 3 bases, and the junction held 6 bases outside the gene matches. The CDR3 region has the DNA TGCAGCGTCTTAGCGGGAGGCCTGACAGATACGCAGTATTTT. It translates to CSVLAGGLTDTQYF.

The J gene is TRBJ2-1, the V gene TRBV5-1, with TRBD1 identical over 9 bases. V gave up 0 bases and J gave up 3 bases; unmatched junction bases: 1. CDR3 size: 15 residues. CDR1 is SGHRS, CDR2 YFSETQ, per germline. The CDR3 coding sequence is TGCGCCAGCAGCTTGGAGGGACAGGGCTACAATGAGCAGTTCTTC. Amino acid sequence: CASSLEGQGYNEQFF.

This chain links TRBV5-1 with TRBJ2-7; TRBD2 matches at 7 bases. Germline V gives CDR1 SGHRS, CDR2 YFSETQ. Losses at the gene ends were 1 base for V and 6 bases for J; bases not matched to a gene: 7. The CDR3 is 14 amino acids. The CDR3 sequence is CASSLTGLAAEQYF. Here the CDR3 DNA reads TGCGCCAGCAGCTTGACGGGGCTAGCGGCCGAGCAGTACTTC.

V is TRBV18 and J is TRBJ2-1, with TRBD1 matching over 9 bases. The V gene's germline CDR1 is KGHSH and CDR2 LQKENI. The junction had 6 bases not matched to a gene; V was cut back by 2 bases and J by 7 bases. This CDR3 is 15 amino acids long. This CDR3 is CASSPETGGHNEQFF. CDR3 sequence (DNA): TGTGCCAGCTCACCAGAGACAGGGGGGCATAATGAGCAGTTCTTC.

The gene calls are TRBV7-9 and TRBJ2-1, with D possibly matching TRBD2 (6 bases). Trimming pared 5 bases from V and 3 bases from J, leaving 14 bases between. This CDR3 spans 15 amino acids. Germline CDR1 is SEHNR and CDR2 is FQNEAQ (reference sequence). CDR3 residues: CASSLRGSGYNEQFF. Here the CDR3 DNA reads TGTGCCAGCAGCCTCCGGGGGAGTGGCTACAATGAGCAGTTCTTC.

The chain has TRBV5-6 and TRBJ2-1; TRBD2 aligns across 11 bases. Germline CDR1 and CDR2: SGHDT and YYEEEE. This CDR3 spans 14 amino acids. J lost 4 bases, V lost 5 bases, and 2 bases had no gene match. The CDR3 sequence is CASRRTSGYNEQFF. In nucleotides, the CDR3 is TGTGCCAGCAGACGGACTAGCGGGTACAATGAGCAGTTCTTC.

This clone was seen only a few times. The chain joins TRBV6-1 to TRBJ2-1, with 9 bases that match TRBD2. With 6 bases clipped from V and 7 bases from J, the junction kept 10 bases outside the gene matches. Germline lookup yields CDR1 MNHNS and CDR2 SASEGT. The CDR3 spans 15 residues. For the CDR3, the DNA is TGTGCCAGCAGCTCTGAAGCGGGAGGTTTAAATGAGCAGTTCTTC. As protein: CASSSEAGGLNEQFF.

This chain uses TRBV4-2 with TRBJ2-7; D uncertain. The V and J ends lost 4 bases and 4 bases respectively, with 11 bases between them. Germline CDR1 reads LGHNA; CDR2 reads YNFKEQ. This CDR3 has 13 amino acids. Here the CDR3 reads CASSLGRRYEQYF. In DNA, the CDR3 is TGTGCCAGCAGCCTCGGTCGGCGGTACGAGCAGTACTTC.

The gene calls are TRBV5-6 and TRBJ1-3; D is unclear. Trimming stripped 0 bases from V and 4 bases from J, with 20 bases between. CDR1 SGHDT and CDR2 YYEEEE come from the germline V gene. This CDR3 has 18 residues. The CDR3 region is CASSLAAVSRKSGNTIYF. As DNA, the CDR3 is TGTGCCAGCAGCTTGGCCGCGGTCTCTCGGAAATCCGGAAACACCATATATTTT.

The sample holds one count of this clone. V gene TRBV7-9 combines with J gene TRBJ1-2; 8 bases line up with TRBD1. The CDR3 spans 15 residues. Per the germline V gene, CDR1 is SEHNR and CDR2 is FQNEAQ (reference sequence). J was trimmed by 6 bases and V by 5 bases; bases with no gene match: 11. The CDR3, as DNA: TGTGCCAGCAGCCCCATTGGAGACAGGGGACATGGCTACACCTTC. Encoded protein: CASSPIGDRGHGYTF.

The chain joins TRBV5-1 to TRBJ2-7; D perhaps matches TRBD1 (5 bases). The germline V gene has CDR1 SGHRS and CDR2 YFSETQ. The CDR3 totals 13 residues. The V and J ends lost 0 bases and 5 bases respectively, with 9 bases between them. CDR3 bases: TGCGCCAGCAGCTTGGTTGGGGCCCACGAGCAGTACTTC. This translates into CASSLVGAHEQYF. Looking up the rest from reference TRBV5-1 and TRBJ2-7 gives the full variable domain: KAGVTQTPRYLIKTRGQQVTLSCSPISGHRSVSWYQQTPGQGLQFLFEYFSETQRNKGNFPGRFSGRQFSNSRSEMNVSTLELGDSALYLCASSLVGAHEQYFGPGTRLTVT.

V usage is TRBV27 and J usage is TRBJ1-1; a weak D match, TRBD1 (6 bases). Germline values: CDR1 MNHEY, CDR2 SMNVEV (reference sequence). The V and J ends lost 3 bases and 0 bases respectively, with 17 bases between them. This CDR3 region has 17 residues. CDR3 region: CASSFSPTGIMNTEAFF. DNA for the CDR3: TGTGCCAGCAGTTTTTCCCCAACAGGGATCATGAACACTGAAGCTTTCTTT.

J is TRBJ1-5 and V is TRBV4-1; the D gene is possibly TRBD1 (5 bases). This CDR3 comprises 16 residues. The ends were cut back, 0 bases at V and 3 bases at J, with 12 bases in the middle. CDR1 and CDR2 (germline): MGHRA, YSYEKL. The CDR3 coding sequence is TGCGCCAGCAGCCAAGACCCTGGGGCAGACAATCAGCCCCAGCATTTT. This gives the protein CASSQDPGADNQPQHF.

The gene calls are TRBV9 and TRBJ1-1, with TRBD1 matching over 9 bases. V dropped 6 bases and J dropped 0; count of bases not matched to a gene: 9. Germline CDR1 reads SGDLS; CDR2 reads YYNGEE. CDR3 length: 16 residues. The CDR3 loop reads CASNPKDRGMNTEAFF. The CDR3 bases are TGTGCCAGCAACCCTAAGGACAGGGGAATGAACACTGAAGCTTTCTTT.

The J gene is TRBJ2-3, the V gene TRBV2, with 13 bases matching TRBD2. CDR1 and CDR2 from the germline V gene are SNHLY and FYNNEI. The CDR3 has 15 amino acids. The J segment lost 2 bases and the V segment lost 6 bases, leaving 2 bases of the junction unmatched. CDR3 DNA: TGTGCCAGCAGAGGGACTAGCGGGAACACAGATACGCAGTATTTT. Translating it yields CASRGTSGNTDTQYF. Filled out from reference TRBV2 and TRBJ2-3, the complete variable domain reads EPEVTQTPSHQVTQMGQEVILRCVPISNHLYFYWYRQILGQKVEFLVSFYNNEISEKSEIFDDQFSVERPDGSNFTLKIRSTKLEDSAMYFCASRGTSGNTDTQYFGPGTRLTVL.

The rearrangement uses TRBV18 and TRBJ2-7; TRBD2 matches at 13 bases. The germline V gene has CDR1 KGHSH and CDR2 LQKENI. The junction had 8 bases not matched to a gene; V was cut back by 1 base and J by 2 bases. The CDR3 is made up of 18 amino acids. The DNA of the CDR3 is TGTGCCAGCTCACCACACCTCCCGGGACTAGCGGGACCCTACGAGCAGTACTTC. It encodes CASSPHLPGLAGPYEQYF.

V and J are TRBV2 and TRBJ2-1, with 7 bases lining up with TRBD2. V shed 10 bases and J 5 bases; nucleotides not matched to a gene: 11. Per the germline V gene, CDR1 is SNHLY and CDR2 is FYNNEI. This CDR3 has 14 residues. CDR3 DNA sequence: TGTGCCAACTCAGGGCGGGAGACCGACAATGAGCAGTTCTTC. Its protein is CANSGRETDNEQFF.

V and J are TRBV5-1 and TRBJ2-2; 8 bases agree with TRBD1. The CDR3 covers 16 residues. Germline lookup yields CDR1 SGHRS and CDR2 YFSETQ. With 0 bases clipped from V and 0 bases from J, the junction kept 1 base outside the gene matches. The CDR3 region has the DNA TGCGCCAGCAGCTTGGAACAGGGGGCGAACACCGGGGAGCTGTTTTTT. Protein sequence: CASSLEQGANTGELFF.

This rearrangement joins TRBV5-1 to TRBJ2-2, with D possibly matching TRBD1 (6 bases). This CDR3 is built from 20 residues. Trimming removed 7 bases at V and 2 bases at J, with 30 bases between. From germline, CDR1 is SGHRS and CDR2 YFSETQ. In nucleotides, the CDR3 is TGCGCCAGCGGCCCGGGGTGGTGGGTGACAGGAGAACATAACACCGGGGAGCTGTTTTTT. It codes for CASGPGWWVTGEHNTGELFF.

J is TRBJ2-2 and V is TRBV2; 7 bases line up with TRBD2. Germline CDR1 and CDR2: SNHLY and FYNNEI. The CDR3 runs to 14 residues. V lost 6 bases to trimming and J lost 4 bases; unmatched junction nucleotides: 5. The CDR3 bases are TGTGCCAGCAGGCTGCTAGCGGTCACCGGGGAGCTGTTTTTT. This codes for CASRLLAVTGELFF.

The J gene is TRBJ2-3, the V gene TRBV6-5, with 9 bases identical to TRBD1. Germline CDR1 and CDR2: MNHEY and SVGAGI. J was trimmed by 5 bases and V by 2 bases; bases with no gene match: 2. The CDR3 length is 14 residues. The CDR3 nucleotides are TGTGCCAGCAGTTACGGACAGGGGAGAGATACGCAGTATTTT. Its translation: CASSYGQGRDTQYF.